This T cell receptor (beta chain) was identified during a study of blood T cell repertoires in COVID-19. The overall study: From the United States, Italy and Spain came samples of acute and convalescent COVID-19.

The data were produced by immunoSEQ multiplex PCR, yet TCRdb's version contains in-frame clones alone and is incomplete. Seen here are fewer than 250,000 clones, roughly 86% observed once, and the top ten hold roughly 1.6%. This clonotype was sampled from a woman in her fifties or sixties who had recovered from COVID-19. Sequenced material: peripheral blood.

CDR3 coding DNA: TGTGCCAGCAGCCCAAGACAGGGTGGCACAGATACGCAGTATTTT. Amino acid sequence: CASSPRQGGTDTQYF. The rearrangement uses TRBV6-5 and TRBJ2-3; 7 bases fit TRBD1. CDR1 MNHEY and CDR2 SVGAGI come from the germline V gene. J lost 1 base, V lost 6 bases, and 7 bases had no gene match. CDR3 length equals 15 residues.